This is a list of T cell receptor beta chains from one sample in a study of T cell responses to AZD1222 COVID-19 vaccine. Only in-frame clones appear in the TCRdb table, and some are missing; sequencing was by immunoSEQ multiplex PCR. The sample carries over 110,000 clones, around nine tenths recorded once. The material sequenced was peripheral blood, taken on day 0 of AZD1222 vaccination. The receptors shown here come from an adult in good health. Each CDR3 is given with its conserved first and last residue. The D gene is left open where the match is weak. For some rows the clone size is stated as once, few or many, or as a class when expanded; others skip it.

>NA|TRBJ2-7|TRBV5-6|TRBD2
TGTGCCAGCAGCTTGGGCCTAGCGGGAATCGGCGAGCAGTACTTC
CASSLGLAGIGEQYF
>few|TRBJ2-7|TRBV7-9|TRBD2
TGTGCCAGCAGCCCCTCACTAGCGGGAGGAGGCGAGCAGTACTTC
CASSPSLAGGGEQYF
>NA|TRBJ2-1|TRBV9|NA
TGTGCCAGCAGCGTATCAAATGAGCAGTTCTTC
CASSVSNEQFF
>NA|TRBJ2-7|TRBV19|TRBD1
TGTGCCAGTAGTATCAGGGGGCCTCCCCTGGGCGAGCAGTACTTC
CASSIRGPPLGEQYF
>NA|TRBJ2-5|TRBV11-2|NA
TGTGCCAGCAGCTTAGATAAGGCCAGGGCCCTCCAAGAGACCCAGTACTTC
CASSLDKARALQETQYF
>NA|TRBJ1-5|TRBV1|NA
TGCACCAGCAGCCAAGCGGGGAATCAGCCCCAGCATTTT
CTSSQAGNQPQHF
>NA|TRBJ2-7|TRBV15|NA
TGTGCCACCAGCAGAGCTTTTAACTACGAGCAGTACTTC
CATSRAFNYEQYF
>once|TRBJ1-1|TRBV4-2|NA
TGTGCCAGCAGCCAAGCATCAGGGCCTTCCGCTGAAGCTTTCTTT
CASSQASGPSAEAFF
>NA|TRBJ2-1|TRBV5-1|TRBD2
TGCGCCAGCAGCTCTGGCGGCCGACAGCGGGGCAATGAGCAGTTCTTC
CASSSGGRQRGNEQFF
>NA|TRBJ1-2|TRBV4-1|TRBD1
TGCGCCAGCATGCATAACCTTATGCCGGGACAGGGCCTTTTGTTC
CASMHNLMPGQGLLF
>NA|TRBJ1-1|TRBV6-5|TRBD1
TGTGCCAGCAGTTCCAGACAGGGGCCGGTGAACACTGAAGCTTTCTTT
CASSSRQGPVNTEAFF
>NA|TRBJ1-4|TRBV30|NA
TGTGCCTGGAGCCTTTACCAGACAGGTAGAAGGGAAAAACTGTTTTTT
CAWSLYQTGRREKLFF
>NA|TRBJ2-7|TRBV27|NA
TGTGCCAGCAGCCGGTACGACGGGAACTACGAGCAGTACTTC
CASSRYDGNYEQYF
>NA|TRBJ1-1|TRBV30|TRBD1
TGTGCCTGGTCCCCGGGACAGGCCAACACTGAAGCTTTCTTT
CAWSPGQANTEAFF
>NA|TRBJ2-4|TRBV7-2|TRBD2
TGTGCCAGCAGCTTAGCAGCGGGAGGGCCGGGGAACATTCAGTACTTC
CASSLAAGGPGNIQYF
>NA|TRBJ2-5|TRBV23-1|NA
TGCGCCAGCAGTCGGCAGATTCTTGGTCAAGAGACCCAGTACTTC
CASSRQILGQETQYF
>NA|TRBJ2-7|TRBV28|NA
TGTGCCAGCTTGGCGGGGACCGAAGAGTTCTACGAGCAGTACTTC
CASLAGTEEFYEQYF
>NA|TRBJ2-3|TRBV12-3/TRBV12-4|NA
TGTGCCAGCGGGGGTCCTTATACGCAGTATTTT
CASGGPYTQYF
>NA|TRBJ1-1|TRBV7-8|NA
TGTGCCAGCAGCTTAGTCAGGGGAGGTTACACTGAAGCTTTCTTT
CASSLVRGGYTEAFF
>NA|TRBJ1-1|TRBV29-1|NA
TGCAGCGTTGGGAGAGTGAACACTGAAGCTTTCTTT
CSVGRVNTEAFF
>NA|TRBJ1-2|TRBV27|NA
TGTGCCAGCAGTGCCGCGGGGGCGTTCCTGGGTGGCTACACCTTC
CASSAAGAFLGGYTF
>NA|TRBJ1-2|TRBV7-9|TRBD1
TGTGCCAGCAGCGGGGGACAGAACTATGGCTACACCTTC
CASSGGQNYGYTF
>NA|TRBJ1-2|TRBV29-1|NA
TGCAGCGCACCACTGAGGGATGGCTACACCTTC
CSAPLRDGYTF
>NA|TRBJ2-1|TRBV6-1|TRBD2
TGTGCCAGCAGTGAAGCGGGTACTAGCGGGTTTCTTTACAATGAGCAGTTCTTC
CASSEAGTSGFLYNEQFF
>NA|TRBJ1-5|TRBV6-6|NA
TGTGCCAGCACGGTCCCCCGGGCGGATCAGCCCCAGCATTTT
CASTVPRADQPQHF
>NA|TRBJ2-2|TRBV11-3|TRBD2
TGTGCCAGCAGCGCCTCCTTACTAGCGGGAGGGAACACCGGGGAGCTGTTTTTT
CASSASLLAGGNTGELFF
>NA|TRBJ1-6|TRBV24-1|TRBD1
TGTGCCACCAGTGGGGGACAGAGCTTTTGGTCCTATAATTCACCCCTCCACTTT
CATSGGQSFWSYNSPLHF
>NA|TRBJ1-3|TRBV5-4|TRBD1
TGTGCCAGCAGCCCCGAAGGGACAGCTGGAAACACCATATATTTT
CASSPEGTAGNTIYF
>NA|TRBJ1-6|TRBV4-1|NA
TGCGCCAGCAGCCAAGCGGGAAGCTCCTATAATTCACCCCTCCACTTT
CASSQAGSSYNSPLHF
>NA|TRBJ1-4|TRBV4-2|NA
TGTGCCAGCAGCCAAGTCGGTGAGGGATACGGGATGAAAAAACTGTTTTTT
CASSQVGEGYGMKKLFF
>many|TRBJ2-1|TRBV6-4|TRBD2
TGTGCCAGCAGTGACTCGGCGGGAGGGGTGGCTGAGCAGTTCTTC
CASSDSAGGVAEQFF
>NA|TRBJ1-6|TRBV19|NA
TGTGCCAGTAGACCAGAGGGGTATAATTCACCCCTCCACTTT
CASRPEGYNSPLHF
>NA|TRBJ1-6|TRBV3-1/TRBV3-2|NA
TGTGCCAGCAGCCAGAACCCGGGGGGTTCGGCACCCCTCCACTTT
CASSQNPGGSAPLHF
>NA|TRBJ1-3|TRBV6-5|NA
TGTGCCAGCAGGGATGGTAGCGAAAACACCATATATTTT
CASRDGSENTIYF
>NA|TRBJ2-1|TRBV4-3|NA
TGCGCCAGCAGCCAAGTATTGTGGGATGAGCAGTTCTTC
CASSQVLWDEQFF
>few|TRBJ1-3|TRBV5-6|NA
TGTGCCAGCAGCTTGACGACAAGGGTGGGTGGAAACACCATATATTTT
CASSLTTRVGGNTIYF
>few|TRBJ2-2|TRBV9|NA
TGTGCCAGCACGGCCGCGAACACCGGGGAGCTGTTTTTT
CASTAANTGELFF
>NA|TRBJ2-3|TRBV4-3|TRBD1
TGCGCCAGCAGCCAAGATAGGACAGGGGGCTTAGCGGGGACAGATACGCAGTATTTT
CASSQDRTGGLAGTDTQYF
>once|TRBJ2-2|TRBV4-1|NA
TGCGCCAGCAGCCAAGGCTCCACAGGGTACACCGGGGAGCTGTTTTTT
CASSQGSTGYTGELFF
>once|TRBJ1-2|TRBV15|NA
TGTGCCACCAGCAGAGTCCCCCTCCGTGGCTACACCTTC
CATSRVPLRGYTF
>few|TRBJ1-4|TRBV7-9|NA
TGTGCCAGCAGCTTATCCCAGACCTCAACTAATGAAAAACTGTTTTTT
CASSLSQTSTNEKLFF
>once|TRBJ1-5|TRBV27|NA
TGTGCCAGCAGGCCCTTCGGGGGCAATCAGCCCCAGCATTTT
CASRPFGGNQPQHF
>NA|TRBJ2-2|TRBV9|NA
TGTGCCAGCAGCGTAGGCGGGAAGTACACCGGGGAGCTGTTTTTT
CASSVGGKYTGELFF
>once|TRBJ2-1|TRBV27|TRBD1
TGTGCCAGCAGCACCCTATACAGGGGGCAGGCGAATGAGCAGTTCTTC
CASSTLYRGQANEQFF
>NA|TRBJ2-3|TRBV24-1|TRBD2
TGTGCCACCAGTGACGCGAATCCGGGACTAGGATCTACGCAGTATTTT
CATSDANPGLGSTQYF
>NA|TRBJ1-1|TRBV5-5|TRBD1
TGTGCCAGCAGCTTGTGGACAGGAAAGGTTTCTGAAGCTTTCTTT
CASSLWTGKVSEAFF
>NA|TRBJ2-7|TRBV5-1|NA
TGCGCCAGCAGCTTGACCAGCTCCTACGAGCAGTACTTC
CASSLTSSYEQYF
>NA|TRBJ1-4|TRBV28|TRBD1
TGTGCCAGCAGTTTCGGACAGGCGAAACTGTTTTTT
CASSFGQAKLFF
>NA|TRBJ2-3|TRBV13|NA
TGTGCCAGCAGCGGACGACTAGGTGGTGTGGGCACAGATACGCAGTATTTT
CASSGRLGGVGTDTQYF
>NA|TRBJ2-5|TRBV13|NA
TGTGCCAGCAGCTACGGTGGGGGGAGCGGATACCAAGAGACCCAGTACTTC
CASSYGGGSGYQETQYF
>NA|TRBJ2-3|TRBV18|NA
TGTGCCAGCGCAGGGGAGGATACGCAGTATTTT
CASAGEDTQYF
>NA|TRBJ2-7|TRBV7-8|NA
TGTGCCAGCAGTTCAAAGACCGGACGCCCGCAGTACTTC
CASSSKTGRPQYF
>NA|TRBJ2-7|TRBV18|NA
TGTGCCAGCTCACCATCCAGGGCATCCTACGAGCAGTACTTC
CASSPSRASYEQYF
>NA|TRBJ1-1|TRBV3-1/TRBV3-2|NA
TGTGCCAGCAGCCAAGGGTATGGTGCTTTCTTT
CASSQGYGAFF
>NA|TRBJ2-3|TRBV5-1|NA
TGCGCCAGCAGCGTGGGATTCACAGATACGCAGTATTTT
CASSVGFTDTQYF
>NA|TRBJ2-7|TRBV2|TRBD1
TGTGCCAGCAGTTACAGGGGTGGTACGTCCGAGCAGTACTTC
CASSYRGGTSEQYF
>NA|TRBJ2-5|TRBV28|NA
TGTGCCAGCAGGGAAGCGGGAGAGACCCAGTACTTC
CASREAGETQYF
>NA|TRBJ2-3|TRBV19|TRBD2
TGTGCCAGTAGTCCGACCACACTAGCGGGAGCACAGAATGCCAAGTATTTT
CASSPTTLAGAQNAKYF
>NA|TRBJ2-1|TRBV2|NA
TGTGCCAGCAGTGAAGCTCGCGTGCGGCCCGACAATGAGCAGTTCTTC
CASSEARVRPDNEQFF
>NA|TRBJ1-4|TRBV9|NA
TGTGCCAGCAGCGCGGGCGCGGTAAATGAAAAACTGTTTTTT
CASSAGAVNEKLFF